Included here is one T cell receptor beta chain sequence, with context. CD45RO negativity and positive selection for CCR7 defined naive CD8 cells, a population that excluded terminally differentiated effector memory CD45RA+ cells. Germline CDR1 reads MGHRA; CDR2 reads YSYEKL. The CDR3 has 14 amino acids. V was clipped by 0 bases and J by 5 bases, with 10 bases between them. The data stem from a study of shared clonotypes between healthy human individuals. Study details: The donor group consisted of a couple of women and a few men, aged 18 to 49. Each donor contributed plates that comprised three CD4 naive, three CD4 memory, two CD8 naive and one CD8 memory.

Several immunoSEQ plates received, in even portions, the genomic DNA of each subset. Original analysis: Junction-only immunoSEQ data arrived without quality scores, meaning filtering differed. Generated by immunoSEQ multiplex PCR, the TCRdb table keeps only in-frame clones and is missing some. V, J and clone size derive from that table, while D and trimming were established from the DNA sequence. This sample yields 1.5 million to 2.5 million clones, of which about 95% are seen a single time; less than 1.5% belongs to the top ten. This clonotype was sampled from a man between 18 and 35 years old in good health. The genes are TRBV4-1 and TRBJ2-5; D uncertain. The sample taken for sequencing was naive CD8+ T cells sorted from blood. CDR3 DNA: TGCGCCAGCAGCCAAGAAAGCCCGAGGGAGACCCAGTACTTC. Amino acids: CASSQESPRETQYF.